The 31 T cell receptor beta chains listed next were all sequenced from one sample in a study of control samples from healthy donors and cancer patients. TCRdb's table, derived via immunoSEQ multiplex PCR, lists solely in-frame clones and lacks some. The top ten hold under 7% of the sample, which has about 150,000 clones, 93% seen once. Sequenced input: blood. The receptors originated from a man aged 18 to 29 in good health.

The chain has TRBV7-9 and TRBJ1-2; TRBD1 agrees at 7 bases. J gave up 0 bases and V 4 bases, and 8 bases lay outside the gene matches. Germline V CDR1 and CDR2: SEHNR, FQNEAQ (reference sequence). This CDR3 has 16 residues. As DNA, the CDR3 is TGTGCCAGCAGCTACCGTAGACAGGGATCTAACTATGGCTACACCTTC. It codes for CASSYRRQGSNYGYTF.

The CDR3: CASTRSGVTYEQYF. The DNA for the CDR3 is TGTGCCAGCACCAGGAGCGGGGTTACCTACGAGCAGTACTTC. The chain joins TRBV6-5 to TRBJ2-7; 7 bases map to TRBD2. With V trimmed by 7 bases and J by 2 bases, 8 bases remained unmatched. Germline CDR1 reads MNHEY; CDR2 reads SVGAGI. The CDR3 is 14 residues long.

The chain uses TRBV30 and TRBJ2-1; TRBD2 agrees at 7 bases. Germline CDR1 GTSNPN, CDR2 SVGIG (reference sequence). Trimming removed 2 bases from V and 9 bases from J; junction bases left unmatched: 4. The length of the CDR3 is 12 residues. In nucleotides, the CDR3 is TGTGCCTGGAGTCGAATAGCGGGTGAGCAGTTCTTC. Encoded protein: CAWSRIAGEQFF.

The CDR3 DNA follows: TGTGCCAGCAGCACCCGGGACGGACACTACGAGCAGTACTTC. Its translation is CASSTRDGHYEQYF. V usage is TRBV6-5 and J usage is TRBJ2-7, with D tentatively TRBD1 or TRBD2 (5 bases each). V lost 6 bases and J lost 3, with 15 bases in between. The CDR3 runs to 14 residues. The germline CDR1 and CDR2 sequences are MNHEY and SVGAGI.

DNA of the CDR3: TGTGCCAGCAGTACTCACCCTTCGGAGGCTTTTATCTATGGCTACACCTTC. Translated, it gives CASSTHPSEAFIYGYTF. The V and J genes are TRBV2 and TRBJ1-2; D not certain. Trimming cost V 5 bases and J 4 bases, with 23 bases left between them. The V gene's germline CDR1 is SNHLY and CDR2 FYNNEI. The CDR3 has 17 amino acids.

This CDR3 reads CASWTMGVPNQPQHF. CDR3 DNA sequence: TGTGCCAGCTGGACCATGGGGGTTCCCAATCAGCCCCAGCATTTT. This sequence joins TRBV5-6 and TRBJ1-5; a weak D match, TRBD1 (5 bases). The CDR3 is 15 residues long. V was pared by 7 bases and J by 3 bases, with 17 bases between. CDR1 and CDR2 (germline): SGHDT, YYEEEE.

This sequence joins TRBV5-5 and TRBJ2-2; 7 bases map to TRBD1. V trimming: 1 base; J trimming: 6 bases; junction bases outside the gene matches: 3. The V gene's germline CDR1 is SGHKS and CDR2 YYEKEE (reference sequence). This CDR3 comprises 14 residues. In DNA form, the CDR3 reads TGTGCCAGCAGCTTGAACAGGGGTGCCGGGGAGCTGTTTTTT. Protein: CASSLNRGAGELFF.

The chain combines TRBV6-5 with TRBJ1-1; D is perhaps TRBD1 (5 bases). The CDR3 consists of 15 residues. Looked up from germline, CDR1 is MNHEY and CDR2 is SVGAGI. V lost 11 bases and J 0 bases, leaving 19 bases between the germline ends. The CDR3 DNA is TGTGCCGCTCGTAGGGGCCGATCCGTGAACACTGAAGCTTTCTTT. The encoded protein is CAARRGRSVNTEAFF.

V is TRBV30 and J is TRBJ1-3; D is unresolved. The CDR3 has 15 residues. Trimming left V 0 bases short and J 7 bases short, with 16 bases between. Germline values: CDR1 GTSNPN, CDR2 SVGIG (reference sequence). The CDR3: CAWSVAQRVENTIYF. The DNA of the CDR3 is TGTGCCTGGAGTGTTGCCCAGAGGGTTGAGAACACCATATATTTT.

The chain is built from TRBV9 and TRBJ2-2; 7 bases map to TRBD2. V lost 0 bases and J lost 5; bases outside the gene matches: 7. The CDR3 runs to 16 residues. CDR1 SGDLS and CDR2 YYNGEE come from the germline V gene. Here the CDR3 DNA reads TGTGCCAGCAGCGTAGCTGCGGGAGTCGAAACCGGGGAGCTGTTTTTT. This translates into CASSVAAGVETGELFF.

This chain joins TRBV5-8 and TRBJ1-1, with a tentative D call TRBD1 (5 bases). CDR3 length: 18 residues. Per the germline V gene, CDR1 is SGHTS and CDR2 is YDEGEE. V gave up 7 bases and J gave up 3 bases, with 28 bases separating them. CDR3 in amino acids: CASPLSLDKSRGDTEAFF. In nucleotides, the CDR3 is TGTGCCAGCCCTTTGTCCTTGGACAAATCCCGGGGGGACACTGAAGCTTTCTTT.

Here the CDR3 reads CASSEGRAQNIQYF. The DNA for the CDR3 is TGTGCCAGCAGTGAAGGAAGGGCCCAAAACATTCAGTACTTC. The chain employs TRBV2 and TRBJ2-4; D gene uncertain. V was pared by 1 base and J by 5 bases, with 9 bases between. This CDR3 has 14 residues. Germline-derived CDR1 and CDR2 are SNHLY and FYNNEI.

V usage is TRBV6-5 and J usage is TRBJ1-1; the D is unclear. Trimming left V 5 bases short and J 4 bases short, with 11 bases between. Germline CDR1 and CDR2: MNHEY and SVGAGI. CDR3 size: 13 residues. The CDR3 coding sequence is TGTGCCAGCAGTCACCGGGGAGGCACTGAAGCTTTCTTT. Encoded protein: CASSHRGGTEAFF.

J is TRBJ2-3 and V is TRBV7-3; a possible D gene is TRBD2 (5 bases). The length of the CDR3 is 15 residues. V was cut by 5 bases and J by 2 bases, with 14 bases left in between. Germline loops: CDR1 SGHTA, CDR2 FQGTGA. The chain's CDR3 is CASSPSGPPTDTQYF. The CDR3 coding sequence is TGTGCCAGCAGCCCGAGCGGACCCCCCACAGATACGCAGTATTTT.

This clone has only one observation. J is TRBJ2-7 and V is TRBV7-2; a weak D match, TRBD2 (5 bases). The CDR3 is made up of 15 amino acids. Germline V gene lookup returns CDR1 SGHTA and CDR2 FQGNSA. V dropped 5 bases and J dropped 0 bases, with 14 bases sitting between them. The DNA for the CDR3 is TGTGCCAGCAGCGTACGAGGGCGGAACTCCTACGAGCAGTACTTC. Residues: CASSVRGRNSYEQYF.

This chain links TRBV15 with TRBJ1-6; D perhaps matches TRBD1 (5 bases). With 3 bases removed from V and 8 bases from J, the gap between germline ends came to 14 bases. Germline loops: CDR1 LNHNV, CDR2 YYDKDF (reference sequence). The length of the CDR3 is 15 residues. The CDR3 DNA sequence: TGTGCCACCAGCAGGGGACTCGGTATGGATTCACCCCTCCACTTT. Translated: CATSRGLGMDSPLHF. Full variable domain (outside the CDR3, taken from reference TRBV15 and TRBJ1-6): DAMVIQNPRYQVTQFGKPVTLSCSQTLNHNVMYWYQQKSSQAPKLLFHYYDKDFNNEADTPDNFQSRRPNTSFCFLDIRSPGLGDTAMYLCATSRGLGMDSPLHFGNGTRLTVT.

This sequence joins TRBV7-9 and TRBJ1-1; 8 bases map to TRBD1. This CDR3 spans 12 amino acids. V gave up 3 bases and J gave up 10 bases; unmatched junction bases: 4. CDR1 and CDR2 from the germline V gene are SEHNR and FQNEAQ (reference sequence). Here the CDR3 reads CASSFMQGAAFF. For the CDR3, the DNA is TGTGCCAGCAGCTTCATGCAGGGGGCAGCTTTCTTT.

Only one count was recorded for this clone. The genes are TRBV19 and TRBJ1-4; TRBD1 agrees at 11 bases. This CDR3 has 15 amino acids. Germline values: CDR1 LNHDA, CDR2 SQIVND (reference sequence). After removal of 3 bases from V and 7 bases from J, the junction contained 4 bases not matched to a gene. The CDR3: CASSIGGQGAEKLFF. CDR3 bases: TGTGCCAGTAGTATTGGAGGACAGGGGGCTGAAAAACTGTTTTTT.

The chain couples TRBV7-3 to TRBJ2-2; D perhaps matches TRBD2 (6 bases). The V end was cut by 0 bases, the J end by 1 base, with 6 bases between. This CDR3 has 15 amino acids. The germline CDR1 and CDR2 sequences are SGHTA and FQGTGA. CDR3 protein: CASSLTSGNTGELFF. The CDR3 nucleotides read TGTGCCAGCAGCTTAACTAGCGGGAACACCGGGGAGCTGTTTTTT.

The chain combines TRBV6-1 with TRBJ2-1; 10 positions agree with TRBD2. The V gene's germline CDR1 is MNHNS and CDR2 SASEGT. The CDR3 length is 18 residues. Germline trimming cut 2 bases from V and 1 base from J; bases unmatched to any gene: 8. The CDR3 nucleotides read TGTGCCAGCAGTGAATTAAGCGGGGGGGCTTTTTCCTACAATGAGCAGTTCTTC. Translated, it gives CASSELSGGAFSYNEQFF.

For the CDR3, the DNA is TGCGCCAGCAGCCAAGATGGACAGGGGGGGAGGAATGAGCAGTTCTTC. As protein: CASSQDGQGGRNEQFF. The chain links TRBV4-3 to TRBJ2-1; 10 positions match TRBD1. The V segment lost 0 bases and the J segment 7 bases; nucleotides outside the gene matches: 6. Germline V gene data show CDR1 as LGHNA and CDR2 as YSLEER. This CDR3 contains 16 residues.

The count of this clone is one. The V call is TRBV7-9, the J call TRBJ1-2; D is undetermined. This CDR3 comprises 16 residues. V was shortened by 7 bases and J by 1 base, with 19 bases between the two germline ends. Germline V gene sequence: CDR1 SEHNR, CDR2 FQNEAQ (reference sequence). CDR3 nucleotides: TGTGCCAGCACTCATGCCCAGGAAATTTATAACTATGGCTACACCTTC. Translated: CASTHAQEIYNYGYTF.

This clone was found once. The CDR3 sequence is CASSGWTSGYNEQFF. CDR3 nucleotide sequence: TGTGCCAGCAGCGGTTGGACTAGCGGATACAATGAGCAGTTCTTC. The chain uses TRBV27 and TRBJ2-1; 10 nucleotides line up with TRBD2. The CDR3 has 15 residues. Unmatched junction bases numbered 6, after V lost 6 bases and J lost 4 bases. Germline V gives CDR1 MNHEY, CDR2 SMNVEV (reference sequence).

CDR3 protein: CASSLVDDTQYF. The CDR3 coding sequence is TGTGCCAGCAGCTTAGTTGACGATACGCAGTATTTT. The chain is built from TRBV7-9 and TRBJ2-3; D gene uncertain. Trimming pared 1 base from V and 6 bases from J, leaving 5 bases between. The CDR3 loop spans 12 amino acids. CDR1 and CDR2 (germline): SEHNR, FQNEAQ (reference sequence).

V gene TRBV4-3 combines with J gene TRBJ2-1, with TRBD2 as a possible D gene (6 bases). V lost 1 base and J 1 base, leaving 14 bases between the germline ends. Looked up from germline, CDR1 is LGHNA and CDR2 is YSLEER. This CDR3 region has 17 residues. CDR3 amino acids: CASSQVFSSGSYNEQFF. The DNA for the CDR3 is TGCGCCAGCAGCCAAGTCTTCTCGAGCGGGTCCTACAATGAGCAGTTCTTC.

V and J are TRBV19 and TRBJ1-2, with 8 positions matching TRBD1. CDR1 is LNHDA and CDR2 is SQIVND in the germline V gene (reference sequence). V gave up 5 bases and J gave up 5 bases; unmatched junction bases: 10. This CDR3 is built from 15 residues. The CDR3 nucleotides are TGTGCCAGTAGTCCGAACAGGGGGATTGGTTATGGCTACACCTTC. Translating it yields CASSPNRGIGYGYTF.

The genes are TRBV4-1 and TRBJ2-7; no reliable D call. The CDR3 loop spans 16 amino acids. Germline loops: CDR1 MGHRA, CDR2 YSYEKL. The V gene lost 1 base and the J gene lost 0 bases, with 13 bases spanning the gap. The CDR3 sequence: CASSQVPIPRSYEQYF. CDR3 DNA sequence: TGCGCCAGCAGCCAAGTTCCAATCCCCCGCTCCTACGAGCAGTACTTC.

V and J are TRBV27 and TRBJ1-1, with a tentative D call TRBD1 (6 bases). CDR1 and CDR2 from the germline V gene are MNHEY and SMNVEV (reference sequence). V dropped 5 bases and J dropped 4 bases, with 17 bases sitting between them. The CDR3 covers 15 residues. In nucleotides, the CDR3 is TGTGCCAGCAGTCCCAGGGGAGCTTATTCCACTGAAGCTTTCTTT. Amino acids: CASSPRGAYSTEAFF.

This chain links TRBV4-1 with TRBJ2-1; tentatively, D is TRBD2 (5 bases). This CDR3 has 15 amino acids. With 1 base removed from V and 0 bases from J, the gap between germline ends came to 7 bases. CDR1 is MGHRA, CDR2 YSYEKL, per germline. The CDR3, as DNA: TGCGCCAGCAGCCAAGGGACTCCCTCCTACAATGAGCAGTTCTTC. Encoded protein: CASSQGTPSYNEQFF.

This rearrangement joins TRBV6-2 or TRBV6-3 to TRBJ1-2, with 7 positions matching TRBD1. CDR1 and CDR2 from the germline V gene are MNHEY and SVGEGT. The length of the CDR3 is 16 residues. V lost 5 bases to trimming and J lost 4 bases; unmatched junction nucleotides: 13. The CDR3 coding sequence is TGTGCCAGCAGTGACCTCAGACAGGGTGCTTTCTATGGCTACACCTTC. This gives the protein CASSDLRQGAFYGYTF.

The J gene is TRBJ2-3, the V gene TRBV7-9, with D tentatively TRBD2 (6 bases). There are 14 residues in the CDR3. Germline assignment: CDR1 SEHNR and CDR2 FQNEAQ (reference sequence). V was pared by 3 bases and J by 2 bases, with 9 bases between. The CDR3 sequence is CASSFPGLTDTQYF. The CDR3 DNA sequence: TGTGCCAGCAGCTTCCCGGGACTCACAGATACGCAGTATTTT.